This T cell receptor (beta chain) came from a study of cytomegalovirus exposure and HLA in healthy donors. As regards this clone: Its target is not known.

With V trimmed by 4 bases and J by 3 bases, 8 bases remained unmatched. Germline CDR1 MDHEN, CDR2 SYDVKM. This CDR3 comprises 15 residues. The primer mix had 60 Vbeta and 13 Jbeta primers. Original processing notes: Per a later analysis, the number of unique TCR beta chains was 75 million to 90 million, of which 9 million to 12 million were shared. Sequencing was performed with immunoSEQ multiplex PCR; in TCRdb, only in-frame clones are kept and a portion is missing. Clonal size and the V and J genes are those of that table, whereas D and trimming came from the DNA. The data hold about 140,000 clones, with about three quarters observed a single time. Study-level results: It was reported in a later analysis that an Asian-associated ancestry cluster showed fewer N-insertions than the roughly 620-donor mean. Association of a missense DCLRE1C variant with TCR beta V- and J-gene trimming was reported in a later analysis. Later work showed greater clonal expansion in HLA-associated TCR beta chains than in equally common others.

Source material: PBMCs. This TCR derives from a man aged 35-49 years in good health and CMV-seronegative. The V and J genes are TRBV28 and TRBJ1-2, with 7 bases identical to TRBD1. This chain's CDR3 is CASSSHRGYDYGYTF. The CDR3 coding sequence is TGTGCCAGCAGTTCACACAGGGGCTACGACTATGGCTACACCTTC.